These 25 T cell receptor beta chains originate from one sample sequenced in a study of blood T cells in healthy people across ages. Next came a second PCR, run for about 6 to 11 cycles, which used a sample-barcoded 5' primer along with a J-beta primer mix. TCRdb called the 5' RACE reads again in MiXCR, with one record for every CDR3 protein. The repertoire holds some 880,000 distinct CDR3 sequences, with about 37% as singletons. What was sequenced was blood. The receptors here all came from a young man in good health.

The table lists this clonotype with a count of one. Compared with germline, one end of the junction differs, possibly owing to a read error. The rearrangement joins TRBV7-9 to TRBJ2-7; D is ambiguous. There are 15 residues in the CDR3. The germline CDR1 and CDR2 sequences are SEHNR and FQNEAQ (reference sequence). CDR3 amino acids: CASSLGQSLAYVQYF. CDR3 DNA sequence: TGTGCCAGCAGCTTAGGGCAGAGTCTGGCCTACGTGCAGTACTTC.

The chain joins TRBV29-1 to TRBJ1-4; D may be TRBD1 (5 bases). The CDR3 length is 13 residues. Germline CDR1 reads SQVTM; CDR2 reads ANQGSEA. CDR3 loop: CTAGGATNEKLFF. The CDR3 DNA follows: TGCACCGCGGGGGGGGCAACTAATGAAAAACTGTTTTTT.

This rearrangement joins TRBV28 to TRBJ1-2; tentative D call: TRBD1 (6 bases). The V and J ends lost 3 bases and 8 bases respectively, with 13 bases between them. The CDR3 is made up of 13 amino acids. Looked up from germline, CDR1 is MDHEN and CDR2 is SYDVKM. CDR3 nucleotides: TGTGCCAGCAGTTTGGGGGCTGGGATGGGCTACACCTTC. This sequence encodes CASSLGAGMGYTF.

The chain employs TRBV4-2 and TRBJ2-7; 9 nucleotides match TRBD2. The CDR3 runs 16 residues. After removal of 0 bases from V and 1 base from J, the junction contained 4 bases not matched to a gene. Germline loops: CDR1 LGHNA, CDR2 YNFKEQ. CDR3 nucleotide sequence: TGTGCCAGCAGCCAAGAGAGGGGACTAGCATCCTACGAGCAGTACTTC. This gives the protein CASSQERGLASYEQYF.

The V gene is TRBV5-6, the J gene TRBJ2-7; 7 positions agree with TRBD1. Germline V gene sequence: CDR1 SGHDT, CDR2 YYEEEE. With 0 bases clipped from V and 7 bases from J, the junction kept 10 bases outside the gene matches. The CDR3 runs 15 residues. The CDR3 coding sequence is TGTGCCAGCAGCTTGGGACAGGGTAGCCACAATGAGCAGTACTTC. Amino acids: CASSLGQGSHNEQYF.

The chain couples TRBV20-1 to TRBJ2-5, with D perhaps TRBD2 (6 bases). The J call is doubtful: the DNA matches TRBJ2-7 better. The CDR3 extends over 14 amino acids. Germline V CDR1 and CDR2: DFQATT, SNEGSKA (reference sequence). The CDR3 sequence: CSASGRDLPYEQYF. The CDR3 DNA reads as TGCAGTGCTAGCGGCCGGGACTTACCCTACGAGCAGTACTTC.

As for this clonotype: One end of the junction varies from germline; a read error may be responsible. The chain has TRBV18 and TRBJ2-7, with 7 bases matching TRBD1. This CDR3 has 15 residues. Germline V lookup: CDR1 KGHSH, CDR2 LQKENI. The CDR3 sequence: CASPPPQGISYEQYF. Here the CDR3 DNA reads TGTGCCAGCCCACCACCACAGGGGATATCCTACGAGCAGTACTTC.

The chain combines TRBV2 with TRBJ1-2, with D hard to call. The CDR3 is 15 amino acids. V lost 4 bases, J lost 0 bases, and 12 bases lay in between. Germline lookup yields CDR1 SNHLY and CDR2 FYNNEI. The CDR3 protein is CASSGAGRSNYGYTF. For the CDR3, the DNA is TGTGCCAGCAGTGGAGCGGGCAGGTCTAACTATGGCTACACCTTC.

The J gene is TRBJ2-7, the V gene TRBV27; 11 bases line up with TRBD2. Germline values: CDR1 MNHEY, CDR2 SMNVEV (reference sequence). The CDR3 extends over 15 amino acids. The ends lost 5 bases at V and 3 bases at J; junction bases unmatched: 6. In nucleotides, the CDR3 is TGTGCCAGCAGTCCAAAAGGACTAGCGGGCTACGAGCAGTACTTC. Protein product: CASSPKGLAGYEQYF.

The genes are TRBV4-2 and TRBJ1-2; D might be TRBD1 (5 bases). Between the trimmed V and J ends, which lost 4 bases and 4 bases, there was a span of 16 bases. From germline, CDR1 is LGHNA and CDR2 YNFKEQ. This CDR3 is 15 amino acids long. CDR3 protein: CASSPPTGRLYGYTF. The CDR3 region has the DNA TGTGCCAGCAGCCCCCCCACGGGGCGCCTCTATGGCTACACCTTC.

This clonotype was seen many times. The CDR3 here is CSARVRTGDLETQYF. The CDR3 DNA sequence: TGCAGTGCTAGAGTTAGGACAGGGGATTTGGAGACCCAGTACTTC. V is TRBV20-1 and J is TRBJ2-5, with 9 bases aligning to TRBD1. With 1 base clipped from V and 5 bases from J, the junction kept 8 bases outside the gene matches. This CDR3 comprises 15 residues. The germline CDR1 and CDR2 sequences are DFQATT and SNEGSKA (reference sequence).

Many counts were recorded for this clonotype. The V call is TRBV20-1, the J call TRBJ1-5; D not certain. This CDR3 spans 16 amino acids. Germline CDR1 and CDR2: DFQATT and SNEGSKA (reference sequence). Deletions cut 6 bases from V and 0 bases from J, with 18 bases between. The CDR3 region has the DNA TGCAGTGCCGAGGGAGGTGGGCGTTATAGCAATCAGCCCCAGCATTTT. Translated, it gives CSAEGGGRYSNQPQHF.

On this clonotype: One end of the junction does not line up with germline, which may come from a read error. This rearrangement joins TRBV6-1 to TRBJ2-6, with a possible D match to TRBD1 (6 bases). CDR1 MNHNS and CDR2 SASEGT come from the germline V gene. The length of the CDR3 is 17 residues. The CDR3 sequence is CASSTRTAFSGADVLTF. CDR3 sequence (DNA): TGTGCCAGCAGCACCAGGACAGCATTTTCTGGGGCCGACGTCCTGACTTTC.

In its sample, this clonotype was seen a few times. The CDR3 DNA reads as TGTGCCAGCAGCCCCGGGACTACCAACTACGAGCAGTACTTC. Translated, it gives CASSPGTTNYEQYF. V usage is TRBV7-8 and J usage is TRBJ2-5; 7 bases are a match to TRBD2. The tail of the sequence fits TRBJ2-7 better, so the J call may be wrong. The CDR3 consists of 14 residues. Germline CDR1 is SGHVS and CDR2 is FQNEAQ.

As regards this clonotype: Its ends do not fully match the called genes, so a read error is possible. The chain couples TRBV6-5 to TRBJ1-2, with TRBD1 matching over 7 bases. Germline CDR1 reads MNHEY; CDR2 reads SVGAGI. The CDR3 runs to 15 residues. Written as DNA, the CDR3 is TGTGCCAGCAGTTTGGGGCAGGGGGTAAACCATGGCCACACCTTC. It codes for CASSLGQGVNHGHTF.

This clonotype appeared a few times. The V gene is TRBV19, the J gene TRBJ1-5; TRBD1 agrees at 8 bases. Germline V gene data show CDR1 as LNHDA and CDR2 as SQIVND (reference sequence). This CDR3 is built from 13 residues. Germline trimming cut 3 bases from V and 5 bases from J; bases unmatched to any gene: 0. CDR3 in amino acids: CASSMDRDQPQHF. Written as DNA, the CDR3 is TGTGCCAGTAGTATGGACAGGGATCAGCCCCAGCATTTT.

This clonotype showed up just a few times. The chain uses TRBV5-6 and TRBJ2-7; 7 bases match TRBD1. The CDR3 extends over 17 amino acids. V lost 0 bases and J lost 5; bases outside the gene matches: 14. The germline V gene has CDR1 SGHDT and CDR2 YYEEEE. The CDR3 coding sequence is TGTGCCAGCAGCTTGGAAGGGCCGAGACAGGGAAAAAACGAGCAGTACTTC. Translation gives CASSLEGPRQGKNEQYF.

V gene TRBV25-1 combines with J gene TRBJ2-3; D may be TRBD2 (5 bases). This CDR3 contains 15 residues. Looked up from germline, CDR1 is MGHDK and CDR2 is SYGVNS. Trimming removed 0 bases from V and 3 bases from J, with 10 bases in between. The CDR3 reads CASSEYEGSTDTQYF. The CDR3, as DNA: TGTGCCAGCAGTGAATACGAGGGATCGACAGATACGCAGTATTTT.

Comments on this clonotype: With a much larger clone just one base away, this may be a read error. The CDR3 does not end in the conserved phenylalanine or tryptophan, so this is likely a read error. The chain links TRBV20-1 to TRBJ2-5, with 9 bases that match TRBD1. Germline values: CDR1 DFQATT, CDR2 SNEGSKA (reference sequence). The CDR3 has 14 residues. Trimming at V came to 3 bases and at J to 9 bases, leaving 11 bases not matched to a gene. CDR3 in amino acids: CSARTDRGSWAQYL. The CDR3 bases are TGCAGTGCTAGGACGGACAGGGGTTCATGGGCCCAGTACTTA.

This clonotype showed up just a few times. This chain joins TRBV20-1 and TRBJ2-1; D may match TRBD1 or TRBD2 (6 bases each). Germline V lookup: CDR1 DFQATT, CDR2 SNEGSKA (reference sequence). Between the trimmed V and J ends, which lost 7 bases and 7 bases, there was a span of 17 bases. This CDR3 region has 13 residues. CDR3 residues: CSGRLRGANEQFF. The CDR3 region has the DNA TGCAGTGGTAGGCTTAGGGGGGCAAATGAGCAGTTCTTC.

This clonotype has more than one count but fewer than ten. Written as DNA, the CDR3 is TGTGCCAGCAGGAGTGGGGGGGCGCGTCACACTGAAGCTTTCTTT. It specifies CASRSGGARHTEAFF. The chain joins TRBV7-2 to TRBJ1-1; tentative D call: TRBD1 (6 bases). The length of the CDR3 is 15 residues. Trimming cost V 6 bases and J 3 bases, with 17 bases left between them. Germline V gene sequence: CDR1 SGHTA, CDR2 FQGNSA.

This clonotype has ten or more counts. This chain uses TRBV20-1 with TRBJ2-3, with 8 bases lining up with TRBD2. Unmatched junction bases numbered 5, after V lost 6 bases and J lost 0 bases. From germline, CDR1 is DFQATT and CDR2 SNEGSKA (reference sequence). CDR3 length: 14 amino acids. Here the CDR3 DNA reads TGCAGTGCACAGCGGGGGTCGAGCACAGATACGCAGTATTTT. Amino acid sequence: CSAQRGSSTDTQYF.

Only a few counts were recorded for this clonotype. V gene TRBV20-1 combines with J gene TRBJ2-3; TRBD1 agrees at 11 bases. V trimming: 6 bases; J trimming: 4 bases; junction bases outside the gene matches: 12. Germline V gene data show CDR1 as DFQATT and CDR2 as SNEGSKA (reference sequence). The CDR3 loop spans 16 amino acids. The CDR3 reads CSAPTPDRGPPDTQYF. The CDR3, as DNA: TGCAGTGCCCCAACTCCGGACAGGGGGCCCCCAGATACGCAGTATTTT.

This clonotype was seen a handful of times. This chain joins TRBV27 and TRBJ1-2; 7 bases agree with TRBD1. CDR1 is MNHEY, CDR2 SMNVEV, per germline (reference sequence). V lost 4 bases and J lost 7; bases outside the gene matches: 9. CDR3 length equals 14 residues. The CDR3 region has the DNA TGTGCCAGCAGTTCGCGCGGGACAGCGTCTGGCTACACCTTC. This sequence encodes CASSSRGTASGYTF.

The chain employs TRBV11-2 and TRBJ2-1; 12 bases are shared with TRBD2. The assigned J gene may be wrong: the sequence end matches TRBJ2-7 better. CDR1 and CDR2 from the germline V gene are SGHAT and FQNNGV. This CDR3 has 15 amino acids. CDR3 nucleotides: TGTGCCAGCAGCCAACTAGCGGGGGGTCACAATGAGCAGTACTTC. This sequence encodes CASSQLAGGHNEQYF.